These 29 T cell receptor beta chains originate from one sample sequenced in a study of identical twins. TCRdb independently ran MiXCR on the 5' RACE reads; one entry per CDR3 protein. The table has 1.5 million to 2 million distinct CDR3 sequences, around a third seen once; the top ten hold about 0.3%. Specimen: cord blood. The source of these receptors is a newborn girl in good health.

The rearrangement uses TRBV20-1 and TRBJ1-4, with D unresolved. V lost 2 bases to trimming and J lost 6 bases, with 16 bases between them. CDR3 size: 15 residues. CDR1 is DFQATT, CDR2 SNEGSKA, per germline (reference sequence). The CDR3 coding sequence is TGCAGTGCTAGATCGAGGGAACAGCCGTATGAAAAACTGTTTTTT. Protein: CSARSREQPYEKLFF.

The chain recombines TRBV7-8 with TRBJ2-3; 9 nucleotides agree with TRBD1. V shed 3 bases, J shed 0 bases, and the junction held 10 bases outside the gene matches. Germline V gene data show CDR1 as SGHVS and CDR2 as FQNEAQ. This CDR3 spans 18 amino acids. CDR3 sequence: CASSFLRDRATSTDTQYF. DNA for the CDR3: TGTGCCAGCAGCTTCCTCAGGGACAGGGCGACTAGCACAGATACGCAGTATTTT. The full variable domain, with the rest looked up from reference TRBV7-8 and TRBJ2-3, is GAGVSQSPRYKVAKRGQDVALRCDPISGHVSLFWYQQALGQGPEFLTYFQNEAQLDKSGLPSDRFFAERPEGSVSTLKIQRTQQEDSAVYLCASSFLRDRATSTDTQYFGPGTRLTVL.

This rearrangement joins TRBV3-1 to TRBJ1-4; D is ambiguous. The V gene's germline CDR1 is LGHDT and CDR2 YNNKEL (reference sequence). The CDR3 extends over 14 amino acids. Trimming left V 0 bases short and J 6 bases short, with 8 bases between. In DNA, the CDR3 is TGTGCCAGCAGCCAAGATGTAGGTTATGAAAAACTGTTTTTT. Its translation: CASSQDVGYEKLFF.

Here the CDR3 reads CASSRPGLAVHNEQFF. CDR3 bases: TGTGCCAGCAGCCGCCCGGGACTAGCGGTACACAATGAGCAGTTCTTC. The chain carries TRBV3-1 and TRBJ2-1, with 11 nucleotides matching TRBD2. This CDR3 is built from 16 residues. Germline assignment: CDR1 LGHDT and CDR2 YNNKEL (reference sequence). The V and J ends lost 4 bases and 5 bases, in that order; junction bases with no gene match: 7.

The rearrangement joins TRBV27 to TRBJ1-2, with unresolved D. This CDR3 comprises 15 residues. Per the germline V gene, CDR1 is MNHEY and CDR2 is SMNVEV (reference sequence). V was shortened by 5 bases and J by 6 bases, with 19 bases between the two germline ends. CDR3 residues: CASSAPQWEDDGYTF. CDR3 bases: TGTGCCAGCAGTGCCCCCCAATGGGAGGATGATGGCTACACCTTC.

This clonotype was observed a few times. The chain joins TRBV27 to TRBJ2-1, with TRBD2 matching over 13 bases. Germline-derived CDR1 and CDR2 are MNHEY and SMNVEV (reference sequence). J gave up 7 bases and V 6 bases, and 15 bases lay outside the gene matches. The CDR3 covers 18 residues. CDR3 loop: CASSHGLAGAVRENEQFF. Written as DNA, the CDR3 is TGTGCCAGCAGCCATGGACTAGCGGGAGCGGTTCGCGAAAATGAGCAGTTCTTC.

In its sample, this clonotype was seen many times. The CDR3 DNA follows: TGTGCCAGCAGCTTAAACAGGGTCTCTTCTAACTATGGCTACACCTTC. The encoded protein is CASSLNRVSSNYGYTF. The chain is built from TRBV11-2 and TRBJ1-2; TRBD1 is a possible D gene (6 bases). Germline CDR1 reads SGHAT; CDR2 reads FQNNGV. V was shortened by 2 bases and J by 0 bases, with 13 bases between the two germline ends. The CDR3 runs 16 residues.

A word on this clonotype: A much bigger clone sits one base away, suggesting this may be a read error. The J gene is TRBJ2-7, the V gene TRBV6-6; D call uncertain. The CDR3 is 14 amino acids. In germline, CDR1 is MNHNY, CDR2 SVGAGI (reference sequence). With 2 bases removed from V and 0 bases from J, the gap between germline ends came to 8 bases. In DNA, the CDR3 is TGTGCCAGCAGTTACCCGGGCATCTCCTACGAGCAGTACTTC. This sequence encodes CASSYPGISYEQYF.

The chain couples TRBV7-2 to TRBJ1-3; TRBD1 matches at 7 bases. The CDR3 has 16 amino acids. In germline, CDR1 is SGHTA, CDR2 FQGNSA. Trimming cost V 1 base and J 0 bases; bases outside gene matches: 3. The CDR3 DNA is TGTGCCAGCAGCTTAGTCGGGACAGCCTCTGGAAACACCATATATTTT. Its protein is CASSLVGTASGNTIYF.

A remark on this clonotype: With a much larger clone just one base away, this may be a read error. This chain uses TRBV5-1 with TRBJ2-1; no clear D gene. Trimming left V 0 bases short and J 6 bases short, with 16 bases between. Germline values: CDR1 SGHRS, CDR2 YFSETQ. There are 16 residues in the CDR3. The chain's CDR3 is CASSLDSRMAANEQFF. The CDR3 DNA sequence: TGCGCCAGCAGCTTGGATAGTCGGATGGCGGCCAATGAGCAGTTCTTC.

This clonotype was counted between two and nine times. The V gene is TRBV6-5, the J gene TRBJ2-7; D may be TRBD1 (6 bases). V was cut by 6 bases and J by 4 bases, with 13 bases left in between. The germline gives CDR1 MNHEY, CDR2 SVGAGI. CDR3 length equals 13 residues. The CDR3 protein is CASRDSLRYEQYF. The CDR3 nucleotides are TGTGCCAGCAGGGACAGCCTTCGTTACGAGCAGTACTTC.

With regard to this clonotype: At one of its ends the junction is not consistent with the germline gene, which may arise from a read error. The chain uses TRBV27 and TRBJ2-6; 7 nucleotides agree with TRBD1. CDR3 length: 21 residues. Germline-derived CDR1 and CDR2 are MNHEY and SMNVEV (reference sequence). Written as DNA, the CDR3 is TGTGCCAGCAGACCCAAGGGGGCGGTATATGACCTTAACTCTGGGACCAACGTCCTGACTTTC. Translating gives CASRPKGAVYDLNSGTNVLTF.

The table lists this clonotype with many counts. The chain has TRBV5-1 and TRBJ2-5, with D possibly being TRBD1 (6 bases). V was shortened by 2 bases and J by 1 base, with 9 bases between the two germline ends. The length of the CDR3 is 14 residues. The V gene's germline CDR1 is SGHRS and CDR2 YFSETQ. Here the CDR3 reads CASSLPRGQETQYF. In DNA form, the CDR3 reads TGCGCCAGCAGCTTACCCAGGGGCCAAGAGACCCAGTACTTC.

This clonotype was detected a few times. V is TRBV24-1 and J is TRBJ2-1, with 10 bases identical to TRBD2. CDR3 size: 16 residues. Losses at the gene ends were 4 bases for V and 3 bases for J; bases not matched to a gene: 5. In germline, CDR1 is KGHDR, CDR2 SFDVKD. Written as DNA, the CDR3 is TGTGCCACCAGTGACTCAATAGCGGGAGGCTACAATGAGCAGTTCTTC. Translation gives CATSDSIAGGYNEQFF.

This clonotype was detected only a few times. The chain uses TRBV21-1 and TRBJ1-6; TRBD1 is the table's D call and was not checked against the DNA. TRBV21-1 is tagged as a pseudogene. The length of the CDR3 is 15 residues. The CDR3 region has the DNA TGTGCCAGCAGCAACACCGCAGGGGAGAATTCACCCCTCCACTTT. Translating gives CASSNTAGENSPLHF.

The rearrangement links TRBV6-2 or TRBV6-3 to TRBJ1-4; perhaps TRBD1 as D (6 bases). Germline loops: CDR1 MNHEY, CDR2 SVGEGT. With 6 bases removed from V and 5 bases from J, the gap between germline ends came to 13 bases. The CDR3 loop spans 14 amino acids. CDR3: CASRKPGANEKLFF. For the CDR3, the DNA is TGTGCCAGCAGGAAACCGGGGGCGAATGAAAAACTGTTTTTT.

This clonotype has only a few counts. The J gene is TRBJ1-4, the V gene TRBV20-1; 10 bases map to TRBD1. Germline V lookup: CDR1 DFQATT, CDR2 SNEGSKA (reference sequence). The CDR3 spans 16 residues. V lost 0 bases, J lost 0 bases, and 1 base stayed unmatched. In DNA, the CDR3 is TGCAGTGCTAGAGACGGGACAGGGGCAACTAATGAAAAACTGTTTTTT. This translates into CSARDGTGATNEKLFF.

This clonotype was observed a handful of times. This chain uses TRBV5-1 with TRBJ2-7; D is possibly TRBD1 or TRBD2 (5 bases each). CDR3 length: 13 amino acids. V was pared by 5 bases and J by 5 bases, with 14 bases between. Germline V lookup: CDR1 SGHRS, CDR2 YFSETQ. Here the CDR3 reads CASSGPGSHEQYF. The CDR3, as DNA: TGCGCCAGCAGTGGCCCAGGGAGCCACGAGCAGTACTTC.

The chain is built from TRBV5-1 and TRBJ1-1, with 7 nucleotides matching TRBD1. This CDR3 is 16 amino acids long. Germline CDR1 and CDR2: SGHRS and YFSETQ. Trimming removed 0 bases from V and 0 bases from J; junction bases left unmatched: 5. CDR3 nucleotides: TGCGCCAGCAGCTTGGAGCCCAGGGGGATGAACACTGAAGCTTTCTTT. Its translation is CASSLEPRGMNTEAFF.

This clonotype was detected a few times. This chain uses TRBV12-3 or TRBV12-4 with TRBJ2-3, with 8 bases fitting TRBD1. This CDR3 contains 17 residues. Trimming took 2 bases from V and 2 from J; bases not matched to a gene: 9. The CDR3 loop is CASSLSQGAVNTDTQYF. CDR3 coding DNA: TGTGCCAGCAGTTTAAGTCAGGGGGCGGTAAACACAGATACGCAGTATTTT.

CDR3 bases: TGTGCCAGTAGTATTGGCAGTAAGGGTAGCAATCAGCCCCAGCATTTT. Translated: CASSIGSKGSNQPQHF. This chain connects TRBV19 to TRBJ1-5; no clear D. The CDR3 has 16 amino acids. CDR1 is LNHDA and CDR2 is SQIVND in the germline V gene (reference sequence). The V and J ends lost 3 bases and 0 bases respectively, with 12 bases between them.

The chain recombines TRBV10-3 with TRBJ2-2; 11 bases match TRBD1. J gave up 4 bases and V 8 bases, and 6 bases lay outside the gene matches. CDR3 length: 15 amino acids. Germline lookup yields CDR1 ENHRY and CDR2 SYGVKD. The CDR3 here is CAIHPGTGGTGELFF. DNA for the CDR3: TGTGCCATCCACCCCGGGACAGGGGGCACCGGGGAGCTGTTTTTT.

The table lists this clonotype with a count of one. V gene TRBV20-1 combines with J gene TRBJ2-5; 9 bases are a match to TRBD2. The CDR3 consists of 12 residues. Germline V lookup: CDR1 DFQATT, CDR2 SNEGSKA (reference sequence). V was clipped by 7 bases and J by 5 bases; unmatched bases: 5. The CDR3 DNA is TGCAGTGAGCGGGGGGTAGGGGAGACCCAGTACTTC. Translating it yields CSERGVGETQYF.

The gene calls are TRBV5-1 and TRBJ2-1; D is ambiguous. The CDR3 is 15 residues long. Trimming cost V 0 bases and J 5 bases, with 12 bases left between them. Germline V CDR1 and CDR2: SGHRS, YFSETQ. The CDR3 bases are TGCGCCAGCAGCTTGGACAAGCCTTGGGACAATGAGCAGTTCTTC. This encodes CASSLDKPWDNEQFF.

This clonotype was seen a few times. This chain joins TRBV5-4 and TRBJ2-7, with 10 bases matching TRBD2. This CDR3 has 15 residues. After removal of 5 bases from V and 2 bases from J, the junction contained 7 bases not matched to a gene. Germline-derived CDR1 and CDR2 are SGHNT and YYREEE (reference sequence). The DNA of the CDR3 is TGTGCCAGCAGGCCATCTAGCGGGGGACCCTACGAGCAGTACTTC. It yields the protein CASRPSSGGPYEQYF.

The chain combines TRBV19 with TRBJ1-2; D may be TRBD1 (6 bases). The CDR3 spans 12 residues. Trimming removed 7 bases from V and 7 bases from J, with 13 bases in between. Germline V gene sequence: CDR1 LNHDA, CDR2 SQIVND (reference sequence). The CDR3: CASKQGEVGYTF. The CDR3 region has the DNA TGTGCCAGTAAACAGGGTGAGGTTGGCTACACCTTC.

For this clonotype: Since a much larger clone is just one base distant, this may be a read error. The V call is TRBV14, the J call TRBJ1-1; 10 nucleotides agree with TRBD1. J gave up 4 bases and V 3 bases, and 2 bases lay outside the gene matches. The CDR3 sequence is 14 residues long. Germline CDR1 and CDR2: SGHDN and FVKESK. This CDR3 reads CASSHRTGGTEAFF. CDR3 nucleotide sequence: TGTGCCAGCAGCCACCGGACAGGGGGCACTGAAGCTTTCTTT.

This clonotype has ten or more counts. The chain couples TRBV6-5 to TRBJ2-3, with 9 bases matching TRBD1. J gave up 1 base and V 2 bases, and 1 base lay outside the gene matches. Germline assignment: CDR1 MNHEY and CDR2 SVGAGI. CDR3 length: 15 amino acids. CDR3 residues: CASSYRTGGTDTQYF. The CDR3 bases are TGTGCCAGCAGTTACCGGACAGGGGGCACAGATACGCAGTATTTT.

V gene TRBV5-1 combines with J gene TRBJ2-5; 8 bases are a match to TRBD2. The last part of the DNA fits TRBJ2-7 better; the J call may be wrong. Germline CDR1 SGHRS, CDR2 YFSETQ. CDR3 length: 16 amino acids. Written as DNA, the CDR3 is TGCGCCAGCAGCCCGGACCCGGGAGGGAGGGCCCACGAGCAGTACTTC. This codes for CASSPDPGGRAHEQYF.